This T cell receptor beta chain originates from a study of cytomegalovirus exposure and HLA in healthy donors. The CDR3 runs to 15 residues. Germline V CDR1 and CDR2: MNHNY, SVGAGI (reference sequence). V dropped 2 bases and J dropped 4 bases, with 12 bases sitting between them. The study, taken as a whole, reports: Reported performance of the classifier showed diagnosis of cytomegalovirus status with high specificity and sensitivity.

Using immunoSEQ multiplex PCR, the repertoire was profiled, and TCRdb retains in-frame clones only, with some absent. The table shows about 120,000 clones, with 95% to 96% occurring only once. Turning to this clone: As yet, its antigen is unknown.

The sequence came from a man younger than 30 in good health and CMV-seronegative. Sequenced: PBMCs. The chain recombines TRBV6-6 with TRBJ2-1; possible D gene TRBD1, 6 bases. The CDR3 sequence: CASSYGLGGYNEQFF. CDR3 DNA sequence: TGTGCCAGCAGTTACGGGTTAGGGGGTTACAATGAGCAGTTCTTC.